This entry is about one TCR beta chain. Its target is not known. The CDR3 is 17 amino acids. The V and J ends lost 5 bases and 3 bases respectively, with 19 bases between them. Germline V gene lookup returns CDR1 MNHEY and CDR2 SMNVEV (reference sequence). This sample is part of a study of shared clonotypes between healthy human individuals. Study background: Donors had three CD4 naive, three CD4 memory, two CD8 naive and one CD8 memory plate apiece.

Study-wide results and limits: Blood alone was sampled, and tissue repertoires likely differ.

The run depth of the assay was deep. Once extracted for a subset, genomic DNA was divided evenly among several immunoSEQ plates. TCRdb's table, derived via immunoSEQ multiplex PCR, lists solely in-frame clones and lacks some. The top ten clones hold 0.32% of a sample with around 370,000 clones, 96% of them seen once. This receptor was taken from a man in his thirties or forties in good health. The material sequenced was memory CD8+ T cells sorted from blood. Subset reported: CD45RO+ cells pooled with CCR7-negative TemRA cells. This rearrangement joins TRBV27 to TRBJ1-4; D might be TRBD1 (6 bases). The CDR3 DNA is TGTGCCAGCAGTCCCCGGACAGAGGGAACCTCTAATGAAAAACTGTTTTTT. The encoded protein is CASSPRTEGTSNEKLFF. The whole variable domain, filled in from reference TRBV27 and TRBJ1-4, reads EAQVTQNPRYLITVTGKKLTVTCSQNMNHEYMSWYRQDPGLGLRQIYYSMNVEVTDKGDVPEGYKVSRKEKRNFPLILESPSPNQTSLYFCASSPRTEGTSNEKLFFGSGTQLSVL.